Listed below are T cell receptor beta chains from one sample, sequenced in a study of control samples from healthy donors and cancer patients. The table came from immunoSEQ multiplex PCR; TCRdb's copy has only in-frame clones and leaves some out. The data show around 150,000 clones, 90% to 95% seen once. What was sequenced was blood. The source of these receptors is a woman aged 40 to 50 in good health. Each CDR3 is given with its conserved first and last residue. Fields, in order: clone size, J gene, V gene, D gene, CDR3 protein, CDR3 DNA. The D gene is left open where the match is weak. The size entry is marked missing in some rows and otherwise reads once, few, many or a size class.

NA	TRBJ2-5	TRBV9	TRBD2	CASSPTSGGGFETQYF	TGTGCCAGCAGCCCTACTAGCGGGGGGGGTTTTGAGACCCAGTACTTC
NA	TRBJ1-4	TRBV10-3	NA	CAISEEGSTNEKLFF	TGTGCCATCAGCGAGGAGGGATCAACTAATGAAAAACTGTTTTTT
NA	TRBJ2-5	TRBV12-3/TRBV12-4	NA	CASSGQETQYF	TGTGCCAGCAGTGGCCAAGAGACCCAGTACTTC
NA	TRBJ1-3	TRBV7-2	NA	CASSLGGNTIYF	TGTGCCAGCAGCTTAGGTGGAAACACCATATATTTT
NA	TRBJ2-2	TRBV5-1	TRBD1	CASSLWGQSSGELFF	TGCGCCAGCAGCTTGTGGGGACAGTCGTCCGGGGAGCTGTTTTTT
NA	TRBJ2-3	TRBV7-3	TRBD2	CASSWGGGAIDTQYF	TGTGCCAGCAGCTGGGGCGGGGGGGCCATAGATACGCAGTATTTT
NA	TRBJ1-3	TRBV13	TRBD1	CASSATGTGGDGGNTIYF	TGTGCCAGCAGCGCCACCGGGACAGGGGGCGATGGTGGAAACACCATATATTTT
once	TRBJ1-1	TRBV29-1	NA	CSGKLNTEAFF	TGCAGCGGTAAGTTGAACACTGAAGCTTTCTTT
NA	TRBJ1-2	TRBV19	NA	CASSIDLLGGNYGYTF	TGTGCCAGTAGTATAGATCTTCTGGGAGGGAACTATGGCTACACCTTC
NA	TRBJ2-7	TRBV19	NA	CASSIEGTNEQYF	TGTGCCAGTAGTATAGAGGGGACAAACGAGCAGTACTTC
NA	TRBJ2-2	TRBV4-1	NA	CASSQALSTGELFF	TGCGCCAGCAGCCAAGCTCTCTCTACCGGGGAGCTGTTTTTT
NA	TRBJ1-1	TRBV11-2	NA	CASSPPGGDGAFF	TGTGCCAGCAGCCCTCCCGGCGGGGATGGAGCTTTCTTT
NA	TRBJ2-5	TRBV18	NA	CASSPQQGSIAETQYF	TGTGCCAGCTCACCACAGCAGGGGTCGATTGCAGAGACCCAGTACTTC
NA	TRBJ1-5	TRBV7-8	TRBD1	CASSLASGGWPQHF	TGTGCCAGCAGCTTAGCCTCAGGGGGGTGGCCCCAGCATTTT
NA	TRBJ1-2	TRBV9	TRBD1	CASSPEPGQGNYGYTF	TGTGCCAGCAGCCCCGAACCGGGACAGGGGAACTATGGCTACACCTTC
NA	TRBJ1-2	TRBV6-2/TRBV6-3	NA	CASSYGLAGYTF	TGTGCCAGCAGTTACGGCCTGGCTGGCTACACCTTC
NA	TRBJ1-4	TRBV4-3	TRBD1	CASSHAGTGGSSEKLFF	TGCGCCAGCAGCCACGCCGGGACAGGGGGGAGTTCCGAAAAACTGTTTTTT
NA	TRBJ1-5	TRBV23-1	NA	CASSRQVNSNQPQHF	TGCGCCAGCAGTCGACAGGTTAATAGCAATCAGCCCCAGCATTTT
NA	TRBJ1-1	TRBV9	TRBD1	CASSGRQGAGILTEAFF	TGTGCCAGCAGCGGAAGACAGGGGGCTGGGATACTCACTGAAGCTTTCTTT
NA	TRBJ1-5	TRBV4-3	NA	CASSQGWNQPQHF	TGCGCCAGCAGCCAGGGGTGGAATCAGCCCCAGCATTTT
NA	TRBJ2-1	TRBV5-1	TRBD2	CASGTAGPPYNEQFF	TGCGCCAGCGGAACAGCGGGACCTCCCTACAATGAGCAGTTCTTC
once	TRBJ1-2	TRBV30	NA	CAWSPKGRFYGYTF	TGTGCCTGGAGCCCGAAGGGACGGTTCTATGGCTACACCTTC
NA	TRBJ2-1	TRBV5-1	TRBD2	CASSYGDSSGGNNEQFF	TGCGCCAGCAGCTATGGGGACTCCAGCGGGGGAAACAATGAGCAGTTCTTC
NA	TRBJ1-2	TRBV7-2	NA	CASSPLRRGDGYTF	TGTGCCAGCAGCCCATTACGACGGGGTGATGGCTACACCTTC
NA	TRBJ2-2	TRBV25-1	TRBD2	CASRGNSGRAGELFF	TGTGCCAGCAGAGGAAATAGCGGGAGAGCCGGGGAGCTGTTTTTT
few	TRBJ1-5	TRBV27	NA	CASSLGRNQPQHF	TGTGCCAGCAGTTTAGGCAGAAATCAGCCCCAGCATTTT
NA	TRBJ1-1	TRBV7-2	NA	CASSLGGWEVNTEAFF	TGTGCCAGCAGCTTAGGTGGGTGGGAAGTGAACACTGAAGCTTTCTTT
NA	TRBJ1-1	TRBV6-5	NA	CAIRTRGAYTEAFF	TGTGCCATCAGGACTAGGGGGGCGTACACTGAAGCTTTCTTT
NA	TRBJ1-1	TRBV12-5	NA	CASGLVTGPGTEAFF	TGTGCTAGTGGTTTGGTTACAGGGCCGGGTACTGAAGCTTTCTTT
NA	TRBJ2-7	TRBV24-1	TRBD1	CATSDSTWDRDTYEQYF	TGTGCCACCAGTGATTCTACCTGGGACAGGGACACCTACGAGCAGTACTTC
NA	TRBJ1-1	TRBV4-2	NA	CASWGKDEAFF	TGTGCCAGCTGGGGTAAGGACGAAGCTTTCTTT
once	TRBJ1-1	TRBV7-9	NA	CASSLAGGHFTEAFF	TGTGCCAGCAGCTTAGCTGGGGGGCACTTCACTGAAGCTTTCTTT
NA	TRBJ1-2	TRBV19	TRBD1	CASSAFRQGVGGYTF	TGTGCCAGTAGCGCTTTCAGACAGGGGGTCGGTGGCTACACCTTC
once	TRBJ2-7	TRBV7-3	NA	CASSLRGAGEQYF	TGTGCCAGCAGCCTCAGGGGGGCGGGCGAGCAGTACTTC
NA	TRBJ1-2	TRBV11-2	TRBD1	CASSLGPGGAGYGYTF	TGTGCCAGCAGCTTAGGCCCAGGGGGCGCGGGCTATGGCTACACCTTC
NA	TRBJ2-5	TRBV5-1	NA	CASSSTTGMGETQYF	TGCGCCAGCAGCTCCACGACAGGTATGGGAGAGACCCAGTACTTC
NA	TRBJ2-2	TRBV4-2	TRBD1	CASSRPGTGAKTGELFF	TGTGCCAGCAGCCGTCCCGGGACAGGGGCTAAGACCGGGGAGCTGTTTTTT
NA	TRBJ1-1	TRBV19	TRBD1	CASSETGGITEAFF	TGTGCCAGTAGTGAGACAGGGGGCATCACTGAAGCTTTCTTT
NA	TRBJ1-2	TRBV2	NA	CASSDLTNPRLMNGYTF	TGTGCCAGCAGTGATTTAACAAACCCGCGACTCATGAATGGCTACACCTTC
NA	TRBJ1-2	TRBV7-3	NA	CASSSSQDYGYTF	TGTGCCAGCAGCTCCTCGCAGGACTATGGCTACACCTTC
NA	TRBJ1-1	TRBV4-3	NA	CASSHPIGGGTEAFF	TGCGCCAGCAGCCACCCAATAGGGGGAGGGACTGAAGCTTTCTTT
NA	TRBJ2-7	TRBV30	TRBD1	CAWSRGPYEQYF	TGTGCCTGGAGCAGGGGGCCATACGAGCAGTACTTC
NA	TRBJ2-7	TRBV7-8	TRBD1	CASSLSGDRAEQYF	TGTGCCAGCAGCTTATCAGGGGACAGGGCCGAGCAGTACTTC
NA	TRBJ1-5	TRBV27	NA	CASSEQGQPQHF	TGTGCCAGCAGTGAGCAAGGGCAGCCCCAGCATTTT
NA	TRBJ1-2	TRBV11-2	NA	CASSLGGHYGYTF	TGTGCCAGCAGCTTAGGGGGCCACTATGGCTACACCTTC
NA	TRBJ2-1	TRBV7-9	TRBD1	CASSLDGQGAFDEQFF	TGTGCCAGCAGCTTAGATGGGCAGGGGGCTTTCGATGAGCAGTTCTTC
NA	TRBJ1-1	TRBV5-6	TRBD1	CASSFGTGWTEAFF	TGTGCCAGCAGCTTCGGGACAGGGTGGACTGAAGCTTTCTTT
NA	TRBJ1-2	TRBV4-3	NA	CASSPSDGGYGYTF	TGCGCCAGCAGCCCTTCGGACGGTGGCTATGGCTACACCTTC
NA	TRBJ2-7	TRBV3-1/TRBV3-2	NA	CASSQRMDSRSSYEQYF	TGTGCCAGCAGCCAGCGAATGGACAGTCGTTCTTCCTACGAGCAGTACTTC
NA	TRBJ1-1	TRBV21-1	NA	CASSKGPSMNTEAFF	TGTGCCAGCAGCAAGGGACCGTCAATGAACACTGAAGCTTTCTTT
NA	TRBJ2-1	TRBV6-5	TRBD1	CASGRDSNEQFF	TGTGCCAGCGGCCGGGACAGCAATGAGCAGTTCTTC
NA	TRBJ2-1	TRBV4-3	TRBD2	CASSPRTSGDGEQFF	TGCGCCAGCAGCCCGAGGACTAGCGGGGACGGAGAGCAGTTCTTC
NA	TRBJ1-2	TRBV6-5	NA	CASTPARNYGYTF	TGTGCCAGCACCCCAGCCAGGAACTATGGCTACACCTTC
NA	TRBJ2-5	TRBV19	NA	CASTPRDTGLETQYF	TGTGCCAGTACCCCGAGAGATACAGGGTTGGAGACCCAGTACTTC